This TCR beta chain emerged from a study of shared clonotypes between healthy human individuals. The repertoire was sequenced with immunoSEQ multiplex PCR; TCRdb's copy has only in-frame clones and lacks some. Among about 2.5 million clones listed, approximately 90% were seen once. CDR1 is LGHNA and CDR2 is YNFKEQ in the germline V gene. Trimming left V 0 bases short and J 2 bases short, with 11 bases between. The CDR3 length is 15 residues. Donors comprised healthy HIV-negative adults lacking recent acute infections or vaccinations. Whole-study findings and limits: Non-shared clonotypes had lower generation probabilities than clonotypes shared by all four sorted-subset donors.

Concerning this clone: Antigen specificity is unknown.

This clonotype was sampled from a man between 18 and 35 years old in good health. Some clones in this sample may be carry-over from other donors' samples. This chain uses TRBV4-2 with TRBJ2-7; no clear D. Material: naive CD4+ T cells from PBMCs. Subset of the sample: CD45RA+ positively selected. The CDR3 nucleotides are TGTGCCAGCAGCCAAGATTGGTCGGAGACCTACGAGCAGTACTTC. It translates to CASSQDWSETYEQYF.